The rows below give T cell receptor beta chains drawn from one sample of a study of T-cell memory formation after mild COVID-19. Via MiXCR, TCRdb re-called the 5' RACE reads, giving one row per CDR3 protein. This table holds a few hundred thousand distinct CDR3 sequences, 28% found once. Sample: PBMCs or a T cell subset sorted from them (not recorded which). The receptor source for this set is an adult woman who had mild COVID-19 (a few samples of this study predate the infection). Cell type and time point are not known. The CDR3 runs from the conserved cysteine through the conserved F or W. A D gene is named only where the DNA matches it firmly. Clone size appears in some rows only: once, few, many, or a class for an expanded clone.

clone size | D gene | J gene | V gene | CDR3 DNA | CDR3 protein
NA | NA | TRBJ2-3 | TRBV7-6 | TGTGCCAGCAGCTTAGCTGGCTCTAGTAAGCCCCAGTATTTT | CASSLAGSSKPQYF
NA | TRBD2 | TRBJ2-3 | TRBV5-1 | TGCGCCAGCAGCCCCCGGGTTAGCGGGACACTAAGCACAGATACGCAGTATTTT | CASSPRVSGTLSTDTQYF
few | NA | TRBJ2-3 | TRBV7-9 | TGTGCCAGCGGATCCATCACAGATACGCAGTATTTT | CASGSITDTQYF
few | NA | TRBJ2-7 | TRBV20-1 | TGCAGTGCTAGAGGGACCGACTTGGTTTCCTACGAGCAGTACTTC | CSARGTDLVSYEQYF
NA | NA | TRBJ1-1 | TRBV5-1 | TGCGCCAGCAGCTTGGTCGGAGGGAGCACTGAAGCTTTCTTT | CASSLVGGSTEAFF
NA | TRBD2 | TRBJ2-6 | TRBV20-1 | TGCAGTGCTAGCAGAGGACTAGCGGGGAGCTCTGGGGCCAACGTCCTGACTTTC | CSASRGLAGSSGANVLTF
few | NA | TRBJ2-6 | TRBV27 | TGTGCCAGCAGTTTATTTCTCTCTGGGGCCAACGTCCTGACTTTC | CASSLFLSGANVLTF
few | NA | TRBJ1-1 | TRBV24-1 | TGTGCCACCAGTGATCCAGGACGGGCTGAAGCTTTCTTT | CATSDPGRAEAFF
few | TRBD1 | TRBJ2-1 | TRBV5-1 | TGCGCCAGCAGCCTCCTAGTTCGGACAGGGGGAAACGAGCAGTTCTTC | CASSLLVRTGGNEQFF
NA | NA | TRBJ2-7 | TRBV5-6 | TGTGCCAGCAGCGGGCTCTCCTACGAGCAGTACTTC | CASSGLSYEQYF
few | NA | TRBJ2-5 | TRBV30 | TGTGCCTGGCGACGTCTCCAAGAGACCCAGTACTTC | CAWRRLQETQYF
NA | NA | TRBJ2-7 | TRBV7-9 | TGTGCCAGCAGCGCGGGGGGACAGGGCCACGAGCAGTACTTC | CASSAGGQGHEQYF
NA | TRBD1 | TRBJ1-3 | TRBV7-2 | TGTGCCAGCAGCTCCGCCAGGACAGGGGGTAGAAACACCATATATTTT | CASSSARTGGRNTIYF
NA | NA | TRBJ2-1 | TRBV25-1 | TGTGCCAGCAGTGAATCCGGGACTGTCTACAATGAGCAGTTCTTC | CASSESGTVYNEQFF
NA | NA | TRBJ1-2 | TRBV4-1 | TGCGCCAGCAGCCAAATCCGACTCCGGGACCGGGCCTATGGCTACACCTTC | CASSQIRLRDRAYGYTF
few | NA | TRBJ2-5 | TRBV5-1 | TGCGCCAGCAGCACCCAGGACAGATCTGAGACCCAGTACTTC | CASSTQDRSETQYF
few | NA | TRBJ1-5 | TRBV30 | TGTGCCTGGAGTGTAAGGAGCAGAGCTGGCAATCAGCCCCAGCATTTT | CAWSVRSRAGNQPQHF
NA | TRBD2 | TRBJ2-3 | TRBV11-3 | TGTGCCAGCAGCATGATGGCACTAGCGGGAGGTGGGACAGATACGCAGTATTTT | CASSMMALAGGGTDTQYF
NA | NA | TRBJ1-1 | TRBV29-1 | TGCAGCGTTTCCCGCAGGGGTGAAGCTTTCTTT | CSVSRRGEAFF
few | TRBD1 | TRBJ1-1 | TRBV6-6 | TGTGCCAGCAGTCCCCCGGACAGGGGGGGGAACACTGAAGCTTTCTTT | CASSPPDRGGNTEAFF
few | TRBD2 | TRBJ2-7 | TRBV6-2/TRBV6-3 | TGTGCCAGCAGTTCAGCGGGAGTTTTAGGATACAAGGAGCAGTACTTC | CASSSAGVLGYKEQYF
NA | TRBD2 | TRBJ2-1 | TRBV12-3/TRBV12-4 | TGTGCCAGCAGTCCCCCCGGGGCGGGAGAGGGGAATGAGCAGTTCTTC | CASSPPGAGEGNEQFF
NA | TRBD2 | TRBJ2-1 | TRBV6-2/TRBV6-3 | TGTGCCAGCAGTATAGGGACTAGCGGCGACAATGAGCAGTTCTTC | CASSIGTSGDNEQFF
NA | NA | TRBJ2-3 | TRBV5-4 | TGTGCCAGCAGCTTGGACGGGAGAACGCAGTATTTT | CASSLDGRTQYF
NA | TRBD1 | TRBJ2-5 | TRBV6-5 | TGTGCCAGCAGTTACTCCTCTTTCGGACAGGGCGAGACCCAGTACTTC | CASSYSSFGQGETQYF
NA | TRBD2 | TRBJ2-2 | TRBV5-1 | TGCGCCAGCAGCTCTAGCGGGGATGTCGGGGAGCTGTTTTTT | CASSSSGDVGELFF
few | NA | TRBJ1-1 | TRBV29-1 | TGCAGCGTGGGGGGACGGTTGAACACTGAAGCTTTCTTT | CSVGGRLNTEAFF
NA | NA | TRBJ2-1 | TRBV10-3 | TGTGCCATCGGGGGAGTCTACAATGAGCAGTTCTTC | CAIGGVYNEQFF
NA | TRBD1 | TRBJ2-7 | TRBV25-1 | TGTGCCAGCAGTGAGATACAGGGGGCCTACGAGCAGTACTTC | CASSEIQGAYEQYF
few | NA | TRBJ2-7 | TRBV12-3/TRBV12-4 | TGTGCCAGCAGTATCTCCGGGACCCACGGCGAGCAGTACTTC | CASSISGTHGEQYF
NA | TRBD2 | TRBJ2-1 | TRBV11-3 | TGTGCCAGCAGCGAACTAGCGGCCCGGTCGAGTGAGCAGTTCTTC | CASSELAARSSEQFF
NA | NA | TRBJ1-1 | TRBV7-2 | TGTGCCAGCAGCTCTGGGAACGGACCGAACACTGAAGCTTTCTTT | CASSSGNGPNTEAFF
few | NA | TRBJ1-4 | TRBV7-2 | TGTGCCAGTCAGTCCCCAGGGGTTCGGGAAAAACTGTTTTTT | CASQSPGVREKLFF
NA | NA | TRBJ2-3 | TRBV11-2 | TGTGCCAGCAGTTATACGGGGGCAGATACGCAGTATTTT | CASSYTGADTQYF
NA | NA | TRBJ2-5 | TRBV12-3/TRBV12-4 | TGTGCCAGCAGCCCAAACCACCCCGGGTTAGGCGAGACCCAGTACTTC | CASSPNHPGLGETQYF
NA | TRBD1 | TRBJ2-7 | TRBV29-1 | TGCAGCGTGTCCTCCGGGACAGGGGTTTCCTACGAGCAGTACTTC | CSVSSGTGVSYEQYF
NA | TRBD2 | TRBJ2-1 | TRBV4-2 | TGTGCCAGCAGCCAGGGTAGCGGGGGGGCCTACAATGAGCAGTTCTTC | CASSQGSGGAYNEQFF
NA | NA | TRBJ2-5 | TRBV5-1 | TGCGCCAGCGCTCAGGGAGGACAAGAGACCCAGTACTTC | CASAQGGQETQYF
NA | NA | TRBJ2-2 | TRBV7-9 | TGTGCCAGCCTCCTAGAGGTGAACACCGGGGAGCTGTTTTTT | CASLLEVNTGELFF
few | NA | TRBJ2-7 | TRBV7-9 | TGTGCCAGCAGCTTAGTCAATGGCGATTCCTACGAGCAGTACTTC | CASSLVNGDSYEQYF
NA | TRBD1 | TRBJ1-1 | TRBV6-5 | TGTGCCAGCAGTTACTCCTGGACAGGGAACACTGAAGCTTTCTTT | CASSYSWTGNTEAFF
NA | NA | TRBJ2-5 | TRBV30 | TGTGCCTGGAGTGTAAAGGGAGGGGGAGAGACCCAGTACTTC | CAWSVKGGGETQYF
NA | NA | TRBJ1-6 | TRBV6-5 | TGTGCCAGCAGTTACTCCCGGGGGAATTATAATTCACCCCTCCACTTT | CASSYSRGNYNSPLHF
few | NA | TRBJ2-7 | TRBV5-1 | TGCGCCAGCAGCAGGACAGAAGACACGTCCTACGAGCAGTACTTC | CASSRTEDTSYEQYF
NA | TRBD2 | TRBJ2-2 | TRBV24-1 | TGTGCCACCAGTGGAGGTCTAGCGGGACTTAGGAACACCGGGGAGCTGTTTTTT | CATSGGLAGLRNTGELFF
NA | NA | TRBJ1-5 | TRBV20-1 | TGCAGTGCCTATAAACAACAGAATCAGCCCCAGCATTTT | CSAYKQQNQPQHF
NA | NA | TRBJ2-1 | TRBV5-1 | TGCGCCAGCAGCGTCGGACAGTTCTCCATAACCTACAATGAGCAGTTCTTC | CASSVGQFSITYNEQFF
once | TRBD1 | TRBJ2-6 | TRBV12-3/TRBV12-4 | TGTGCCAGCGGCTCAGGGGGCGCCTCAGGGGCCAACGTCCTGACTTTC | CASGSGGASGANVLTF
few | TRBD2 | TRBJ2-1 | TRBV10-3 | TGTGCCATCAGTGAGGCTAGCGGGCACAATGAGCAGTTCTTC | CAISEASGHNEQFF
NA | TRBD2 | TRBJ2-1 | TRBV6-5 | TGTGCCAGCAGTGGGACTAGGATAATCAATGAGCAGTTCTTC | CASSGTRIINEQFF
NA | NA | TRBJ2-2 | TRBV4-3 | TGCGCCAGCAGCCAACGGGACACTTACACCGGGGAGCTGTTTTTT | CASSQRDTYTGELFF
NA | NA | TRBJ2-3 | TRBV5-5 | TGTGCCAGCAGCCGGCTTGGGTACACAGATACGCAGTATTTT | CASSRLGYTDTQYF
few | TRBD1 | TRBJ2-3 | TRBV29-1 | TGCAGCGTTGACGGGACAGGGGCAGATACGCAGTATTTT | CSVDGTGADTQYF
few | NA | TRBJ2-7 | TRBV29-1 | TGCAGCGTTGAAGTGTTACGTGATTACCCGGGACACTACTCCTACGAGCAGTACTTC | CSVEVLRDYPGHYSYEQYF
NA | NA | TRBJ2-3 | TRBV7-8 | TGTGCCAGCAGCATAGACGGCCGGACAGCTCAGGATACGCAGTATTTT | CASSIDGRTAQDTQYF
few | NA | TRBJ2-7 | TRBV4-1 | TGCGCCAGCAGCCAAGATGGGGGACTTGACGAGCAGTACTTC | CASSQDGGLDEQYF
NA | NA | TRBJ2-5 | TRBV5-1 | TGCGCCAGCACCTGGTTCGGGCCAGGAGGAGAGACCCAGTACTTC | CASTWFGPGGETQYF
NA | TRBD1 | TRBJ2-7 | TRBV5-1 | TGCGCCAGCAGCCTAAGGACAGGGGAGTGGGTCGAGCAGTACTTC | CASSLRTGEWVEQYF
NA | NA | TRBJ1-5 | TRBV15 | TGTGCCACCAGCAGAGGGACAGCCGTTAATCAGCCCCAGCATTTT | CATSRGTAVNQPQHF